The entry that follows covers one TCR beta chain sequence. As yet, its antigen is unknown. This sample is part of a study of T cell repertoires in cytomegalovirus infection. TCRdb itself ran the reads through MiXCR, one entry per CDR3 protein. The sample holds 300,000 to 400,000 distinct CDR3 sequences, about 29% seen once. The CDR3 consists of 20 residues. Germline-derived CDR1 and CDR2 are LNHDA and SQIVND (reference sequence). V gave up 3 bases and J gave up 5 bases, with 31 bases separating them. The sequenced sample was cultured PBMCs, obtained from culture after CMV antigen stimulation. The chain employs TRBV19 and TRBJ1-2; D perhaps matches TRBD1 (5 bases). The clonotype originates from a human donor in good health (CMV status not recorded). Some clones in this sample may be carry-over from other donors' samples. CDR3 amino acids: CASSIGLRQRLSSLPYGYTF. As DNA, the CDR3 is TGTGCCAGTAGTATTGGCCTTCGACAGCGATTATCATCACTGCCGTATGGCTACACCTTC.